This record covers a single TCR beta chain. Its antigen is currently unknown. Participants comprised healthy donors of bone marrow. Researchers ran the PCR with 60 Vbeta and 13 Jbeta primers. Data came from immunoSEQ multiplex PCR; TCRdb stores just in-frame clones and leaves some out. Of about 140,000 clones in the sample, roughly three quarters were seen once. This sample is drawn from a study of cytomegalovirus exposure and HLA in healthy donors. The V gene lost 1 base and the J gene lost 5 bases, with 12 bases spanning the gap. CDR3 length equals 14 residues. Germline V gene sequence: CDR1 MGHRA, CDR2 YSYEKL. Study-level findings and limits: Further analysis, carried out later, found HLA-associated TCR beta chains more clonally expanded than equally common other chains.

The sample consisted of PBMCs. The receptor comes from a man aged 40-49 years in good health and CMV-seronegative. V gene TRBV4-1 combines with J gene TRBJ2-7, with D perhaps matching TRBD2 (6 bases). CDR3: CASSQGQGGNEQYF. CDR3 in DNA: TGCGCCAGCAGCCAAGGGCAGGGAGGCAACGAGCAGTACTTC.